The clone carrying this TCR beta chain turned up a few times. The CDR3 sequence is 14 residues long. The V end lost 5 bases, the J end lost 4 bases, and 14 bases lay between the germline ends. Per the germline V gene, CDR1 is KGHSH and CDR2 is LQKENI. How the authors handled the data: Scientists estimated how many nucleated cells there were by amplifying reference gene primers. The data were produced by immunoSEQ multiplex PCR, yet TCRdb's version contains in-frame clones alone and is incomplete. Clone size and V and J calls were adopted from that table, with D and trimming inferred from the DNA. The sample lists a few hundred thousand clones; roughly nine tenths were seen once. The data derive from a study of blood T cell repertoires in COVID-19. Across the whole study: The analysed material was cDNA or gDNA that came from T cells, B-cell-depleted T cells, or PBMCs.

Sequences were obtained from PBMCs or T cells enriched from blood (not recorded which). The sequence derives from a woman aged 55-70 years who had recovered from COVID-19. The V and J genes are TRBV18 and TRBJ1-1; D is ambiguous. The CDR3 protein is CASSGKEGTTEAFF. The CDR3 DNA reads as TGTGCCAGCTCAGGAAAGGAGGGTACCACTGAAGCTTTCTTT.